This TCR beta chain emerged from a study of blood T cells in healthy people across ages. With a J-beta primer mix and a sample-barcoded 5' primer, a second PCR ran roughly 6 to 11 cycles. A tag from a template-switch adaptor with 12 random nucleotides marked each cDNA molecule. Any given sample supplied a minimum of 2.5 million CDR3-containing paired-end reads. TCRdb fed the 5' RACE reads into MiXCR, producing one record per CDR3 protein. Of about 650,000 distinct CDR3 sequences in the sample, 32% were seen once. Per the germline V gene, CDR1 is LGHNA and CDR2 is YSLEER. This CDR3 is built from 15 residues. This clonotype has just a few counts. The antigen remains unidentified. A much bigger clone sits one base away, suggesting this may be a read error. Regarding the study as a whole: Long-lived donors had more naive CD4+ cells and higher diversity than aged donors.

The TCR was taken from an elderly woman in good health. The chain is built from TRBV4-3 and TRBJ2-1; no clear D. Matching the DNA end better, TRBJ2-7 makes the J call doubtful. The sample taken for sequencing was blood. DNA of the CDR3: TGCGCCAGCAGCCAAGTAGAGACTCTCTACAATGAGCAGTACTTC. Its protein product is CASSQVETLYNEQYF.